The 4 T cell receptor beta chains below come from one sample, sequenced in a study of T-cell memory formation after mild COVID-19. TCRdb processed the 5' RACE reads anew with MiXCR; each CDR3 protein has one entry. The profile shows fewer than 350,000 distinct CDR3 sequences, around 8% of them singletons. Sample: PBMCs or a T cell subset sorted from them (not recorded which). All receptors derive from a young man who had mild COVID-19 (a few samples of this study predate the infection). Cell type and time point are not known.

The chain carries TRBV7-9 and TRBJ1-5; D not certain. V lost 6 bases, J lost 0 bases, and 12 bases lay in between. Germline CDR1 and CDR2: SEHNR and FQNEAQ (reference sequence). The CDR3 covers 15 residues. Written as DNA, the CDR3 is TGTGCCAGCAGTCCCGGGTTGTATAGCAATCAGCCCCAGCATTTT. Its translation is CASSPGLYSNQPQHF.

This clonotype was observed a few times. This chain connects TRBV7-2 to TRBJ2-3, with 8 bases fitting TRBD2. CDR1 SGHTA and CDR2 FQGNSA come from the germline V gene. CDR3 size: 14 residues. The ends lost 5 bases at V and 3 bases at J; junction bases unmatched: 4. The chain's CDR3 is CASSARLATDTQYF. The DNA of the CDR3 is TGTGCCAGCAGCGCGCGACTAGCGACAGATACGCAGTATTTT.

This clonotype has more than one count but fewer than ten. This chain links TRBV5-1 with TRBJ1-6; no reliable D call. This CDR3 contains 14 residues. V shed 3 bases and J shed 4 bases, with 8 bases lying between them. Per germline, CDR1 SGHRS and CDR2 YFSETQ. CDR3 coding DNA: TGCGCCAGCAGCTCGACGGAGTATAATTCACCCCTCCACTTT. Amino acid sequence: CASSSTEYNSPLHF.

This clonotype has more than one count but fewer than ten. This chain connects TRBV7-9 to TRBJ1-2; D gene unclear. Germline values: CDR1 SEHNR, CDR2 FQNEAQ (reference sequence). V dropped 3 bases and J dropped 4 bases, with 9 bases sitting between them. This CDR3 is 13 amino acids long. CDR3 amino acids: CASSLRQTYGYTF. In DNA, the CDR3 is TGTGCCAGCAGCTTGCGGCAGACCTATGGCTACACCTTC.